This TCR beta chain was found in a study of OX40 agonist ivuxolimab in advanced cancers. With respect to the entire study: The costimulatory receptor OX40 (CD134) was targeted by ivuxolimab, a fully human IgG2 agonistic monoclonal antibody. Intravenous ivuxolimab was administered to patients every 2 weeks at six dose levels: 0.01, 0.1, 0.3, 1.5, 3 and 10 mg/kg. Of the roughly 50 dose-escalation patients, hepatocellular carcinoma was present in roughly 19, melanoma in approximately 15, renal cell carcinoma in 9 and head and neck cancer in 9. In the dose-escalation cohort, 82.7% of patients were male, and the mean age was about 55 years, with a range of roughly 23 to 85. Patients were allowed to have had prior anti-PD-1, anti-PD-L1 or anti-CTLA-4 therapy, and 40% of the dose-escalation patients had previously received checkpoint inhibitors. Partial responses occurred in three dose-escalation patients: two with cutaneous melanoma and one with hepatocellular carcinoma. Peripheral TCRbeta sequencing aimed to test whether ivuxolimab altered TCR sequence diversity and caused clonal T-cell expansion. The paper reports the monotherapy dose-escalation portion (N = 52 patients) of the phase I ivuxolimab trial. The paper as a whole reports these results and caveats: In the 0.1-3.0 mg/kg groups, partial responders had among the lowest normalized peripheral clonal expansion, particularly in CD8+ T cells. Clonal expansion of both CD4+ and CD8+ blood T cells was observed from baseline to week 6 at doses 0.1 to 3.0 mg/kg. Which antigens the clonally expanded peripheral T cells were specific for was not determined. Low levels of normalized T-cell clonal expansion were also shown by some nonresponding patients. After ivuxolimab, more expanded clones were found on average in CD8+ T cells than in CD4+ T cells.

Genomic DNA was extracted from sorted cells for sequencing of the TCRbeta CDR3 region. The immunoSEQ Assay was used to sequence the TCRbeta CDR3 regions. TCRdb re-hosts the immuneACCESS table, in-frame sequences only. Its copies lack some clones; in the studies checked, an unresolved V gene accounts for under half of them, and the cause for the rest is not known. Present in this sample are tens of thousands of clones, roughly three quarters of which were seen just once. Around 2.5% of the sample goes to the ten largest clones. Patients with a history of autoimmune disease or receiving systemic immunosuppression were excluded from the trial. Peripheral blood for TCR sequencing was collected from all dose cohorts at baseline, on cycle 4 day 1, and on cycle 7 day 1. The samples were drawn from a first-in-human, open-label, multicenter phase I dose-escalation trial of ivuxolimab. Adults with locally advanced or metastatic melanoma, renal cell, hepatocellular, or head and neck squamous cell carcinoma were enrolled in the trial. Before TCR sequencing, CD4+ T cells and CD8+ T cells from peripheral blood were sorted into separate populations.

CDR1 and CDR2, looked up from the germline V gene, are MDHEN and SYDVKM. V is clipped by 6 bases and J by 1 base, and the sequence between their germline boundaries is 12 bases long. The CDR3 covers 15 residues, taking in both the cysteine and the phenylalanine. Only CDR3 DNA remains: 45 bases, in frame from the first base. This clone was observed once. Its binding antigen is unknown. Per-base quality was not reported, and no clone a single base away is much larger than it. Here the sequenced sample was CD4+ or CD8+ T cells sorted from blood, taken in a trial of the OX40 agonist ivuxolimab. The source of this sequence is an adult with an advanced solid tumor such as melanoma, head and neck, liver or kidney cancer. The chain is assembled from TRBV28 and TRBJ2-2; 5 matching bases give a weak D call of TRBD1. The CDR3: CASRMAGMNTGELFF. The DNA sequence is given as TGTGCCAGCAGGATGGCAGGGATGAACACCGGGGAGCTGTTTTTT. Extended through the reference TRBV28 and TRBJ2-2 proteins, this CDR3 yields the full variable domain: DVKVTQSSRYLVKRTGEKVFLECVQDMDHENMFWYRQDPGLGLRLIYFSYDVKMKEKGDIPEGYSVSREKKERFSLILESASTNQTSMYLCASRMAGMNTGELFFGEGSRLTVL.